These T cell receptor beta chains were read from a single sample in a study of Ad26.COV2.S vaccination and SARS-CoV-2 variants. TCRdb's copy holds only in-frame clones and misses some; the assay was immunoSEQ multiplex PCR. This table holds about 370,000 clones, roughly 90% found once. Source: peripheral blood, taken in a trial of Ad26.COV2.S vaccine versus placebo. These receptor sequences come from a person aged 18-65 years who received the Ad26.COV2.S COVID-19 vaccine or a placebo. Each CDR3 is given with its conserved first and last residue. The order of the fields is CDR3 length, clone size, D gene, V gene, J gene, CDR3 DNA, CDR3 protein. A D gene is named only where the DNA matches it firmly. Size values are once, few and many counts, or a class for expanded clones, and some rows have none.

14,-,-,TRBV7-2,TRBJ1-1,TGTGCCAGCAGCAAAAGGACCACTGCCACTGAAGCTTTCTTT,CASSKRTTATEAFF
13,-,TRBD1,TRBV7-8,TRBJ1-4,TGTGCCAGCAGCCGAGGGACAGCTGAAAAACTGTTTTTT,CASSRGTAEKLFF
13,-,-,TRBV5-1,TRBJ1-2,TGCGCCAGCAGCTTGGAAGGGTGGGGTGGCTACACCTTC,CASSLEGWGGYTF
16,-,-,TRBV19,TRBJ2-5,TGTGCCAGTAGTATTGGGGGCGGGAGCTCCGGAGAGACCCAGTACTTC,CASSIGGGSSGETQYF
15,-,TRBD1,TRBV5-1,TRBJ1-6,TGCGCCAGCAGCTTGGAACAGGGGGACGATTCACCCCTCCACTTT,CASSLEQGDDSPLHF
15,few,TRBD2,TRBV19,TRBJ2-4,TGTGCCAGTAGTATAGGAGCGGGAAGGCCCGACATTCAGTACTTC,CASSIGAGRPDIQYF
16,-,TRBD1,TRBV19,TRBJ2-7,TGTGCCAGCCTTTTCGGACAGGGTCCCAACTCCTACGAGCAGTACTTC,CASLFGQGPNSYEQYF
15,-,-,TRBV6-2/TRBV6-3,TRBJ2-1,TGTGCCAGCAGTTACCGACAAGCCTTAGGAGGTGAGCAGTTCTTC,CASSYRQALGGEQFF
13,-,-,TRBV2,TRBJ1-3,TGTGCTTGCGGGGGTACCTCTGGAAACACCATATATTTT,CACGGTSGNTIYF
13,-,TRBD2,TRBV29-1,TRBJ2-7,TGCAGCGTTAGAGGACTAGGCTCCTACGAGCAGTACTTC,CSVRGLGSYEQYF
16,-,-,TRBV5-4,TRBJ1-1,TGTGCCAGCAGCTTAGGGCAGGGAAAGATGAACACTGAAGCTTTCTTT,CASSLGQGKMNTEAFF
14,-,-,TRBV29-1,TRBJ1-2,TGCAGCGCCAAAGGGCCCACAGGATGGGATGGCTACACCTTC,CSAKGPTGWDGYTF
15,-,TRBD2,TRBV9,TRBJ2-3,TGTGCCAGCAGCGCAGGTAGCGGGATAGGGGATACGCAGTATTTT,CASSAGSGIGDTQYF
15,-,-,TRBV10-3,TRBJ2-3,TGTGCCATCAATAGACAAGCGGGTGGGACAGATACGCAGTATTTT,CAINRQAGGTDTQYF
14,-,TRBD1,TRBV3-1/TRBV3-2,TRBJ1-4,TGTGCCAGCAGCCCAGGGGGAGGTAGGGAAAAACTGTTTTTT,CASSPGGGREKLFF
13,-,-,TRBV6-5,TRBJ1-3,TGTGCCAGCAGTTCGGACGGGAAAAACACCATATATTTT,CASSSDGKNTIYF
14,-,TRBD1,TRBV7-2,TRBJ1-2,TGTGCCAGCAGGCCAGGGGGCGCAAGCTATGGCTACACCTTC,CASRPGGASYGYTF
13,-,-,TRBV7-2,TRBJ2-7,TGTGCCAGCAGCCTCGCAGTTTCCTACGAGCAGTACTTC,CASSLAVSYEQYF
14,-,-,TRBV7-2,TRBJ2-2,TGTGCCAGCAGCTTAGCCGGGAACACCGGGGAGCTGTTTTTT,CASSLAGNTGELFF
17,-,-,TRBV5-6,TRBJ2-2,TGTGCCAGCAGCTGGAGGGGACGCCCCGCTTTCACCGGGGAGCTGTTTTTT,CASSWRGRPAFTGELFF
15,-,-,TRBV19,TRBJ1-6,TGTGCCAGTAGTACAGTTCTGGGAGCAAACTCACCCCTCCACTTT,CASSTVLGANSPLHF
16,-,TRBD2,TRBV27,TRBJ2-3,TGTGCCAGCAGTCCAACAGCGGGAGGGGGCACAGATACGCAGTATTTT,CASSPTAGGGTDTQYF
15,-,-,TRBV7-8,TRBJ1-4,TGTGCCAGCAGCTTGGCTGGGGGGGCGAGGGAAAAACTGTTTTTT,CASSLAGGAREKLFF
13,-,-,TRBV27,TRBJ2-7,TGTGCCAGCAGTTCCCACACCGCCTACGAGCAGTACTTC,CASSSHTAYEQYF
13,-,-,TRBV5-1,TRBJ1-1,TGCGCCAGCAGCTCACAGGGTGGAACTGAAGCTTTCTTT,CASSSQGGTEAFF
11,-,TRBD1,TRBV30,TRBJ1-1,TGTGCCGGCAACAGGGGCTCTGAAGCTTTCTTT,CAGNRGSEAFF
17,-,-,TRBV28,TRBJ1-5,TGTGCCAGCAGTTTAGGCGGGACGAGGGTCGGCAATCAGCCCCAGCATTTT,CASSLGGTRVGNQPQHF
13,-,TRBD1,TRBV6-2/TRBV6-3,TRBJ2-7,TGTGCCAGCAGTTACAGGGGGCAGGACGAGCAGTACTTC,CASSYRGQDEQYF
15,-,-,TRBV7-7,TRBJ2-5,TGTGCTAGCAGCCCCCAGGCAGGGGTCACGGAGACCCAGTACTTC,CASSPQAGVTETQYF
16,-,TRBD2,TRBV5-1,TRBJ2-5,TGCGCCAGCAGCTTGGCCCCAGCGGGAGCGGTAGAGACCCAGTACTTC,CASSLAPAGAVETQYF